One and the same sample provided the 31 T cell receptor beta chains below, sequenced in a study of blood T cell repertoires in COVID-19. Data came from immunoSEQ multiplex PCR; TCRdb stores just in-frame clones and leaves some out. This sample has 450,000 or so clones, with approximately 90% found just once. The sample consisted of peripheral blood. These receptors all stem from a man between 18 and 35 years old with COVID-19, enrolled during active disease.

This chain uses TRBV2 with TRBJ2-3; TRBD1 aligns across 7 bases. V dropped 6 bases and J dropped 3; count of bases not matched to a gene: 0. The CDR3 contains 12 residues. Germline V gives CDR1 SNHLY, CDR2 FYNNEI. The CDR3 coding sequence is TGTGCCAGCAGGACAGGGACAGATACGCAGTATTTT. As protein: CASRTGTDTQYF.

This clone was found once. The J gene is TRBJ2-2, the V gene TRBV2, with D possibly TRBD2 on 6 matching bases. Trimming removed 4 bases from V and 4 bases from J, with 13 bases in between. The germline CDR1 and CDR2 sequences are SNHLY and FYNNEI. The CDR3 consists of 15 residues. CDR3 sequence reads: CASSAVLAATGELFF. DNA of the CDR3: TGTGCCAGCAGTGCGGTCTTAGCGGCCACCGGGGAGCTGTTTTTT.

The rearrangement uses TRBV18 and TRBJ2-1; the match to TRBD1 covers 7 bases. Germline V gene lookup returns CDR1 KGHSH and CDR2 LQKENI. Unmatched junction bases numbered 8, after V lost 3 bases and J lost 0 bases. This CDR3 has 17 residues. CDR3 residues: CASSPLTGSSSYNEQFF. Written as DNA, the CDR3 is TGTGCCAGCTCACCTCTGACAGGGTCCAGCTCCTACAATGAGCAGTTCTTC.

This clone was picked up one time. J is TRBJ1-2 and V is TRBV15; the D is unclear. V lost 0 bases and J 4 bases, leaving 9 bases between the germline ends. There are 14 residues in the CDR3. Germline values: CDR1 LNHNV, CDR2 YYDKDF (reference sequence). DNA for the CDR3: TGTGCCACCAGCAGAGATCTGGCCGCCTATGGCTACACCTTC. Translated, it gives CATSRDLAAYGYTF.

The CDR3, as DNA: TGTGCCAGCAGCTACACGTATAACAATGAGCAGTTCTTC. Translated, it gives CASSYTYNNEQFF. V gene TRBV7-2 combines with J gene TRBJ2-1; the D is unclear. There are 13 residues in the CDR3. Trimming took off 4 bases at V and 5 bases at J, with 9 bases between the two ends. Germline CDR1 and CDR2: SGHTA and FQGNSA.

The chain couples TRBV6-5 to TRBJ2-1; 12 bases agree with TRBD1. Germline V gene sequence: CDR1 MNHEY, CDR2 SVGAGI. V shed 2 bases, J shed 9 bases, and the junction held 5 bases outside the gene matches. This CDR3 has 15 amino acids. The CDR3 loop reads CASSYPGTGGGEQFF. In DNA form, the CDR3 reads TGTGCCAGCAGTTACCCTGGGACAGGGGGCGGTGAGCAGTTCTTC.

The CDR3 sequence is CASRNDMGNTGELFF. The CDR3 DNA is TGTGCCAGCAGAAACGACATGGGTAACACCGGGGAGCTGTTTTTT. J is TRBJ2-2 and V is TRBV2; D is unclear. This CDR3 has 15 residues. Germline V CDR1 and CDR2: SNHLY, FYNNEI. V was trimmed by 6 bases and J by 2 bases, leaving 13 bases between them.

The chain combines TRBV7-9 with TRBJ2-7, with no clear D. Trimming cost V 3 bases and J 0 bases, with 9 bases left between them. Germline V gene sequence: CDR1 SEHNR, CDR2 FQNEAQ (reference sequence). CDR3 size: 14 residues. The CDR3 coding sequence is TGTGCCAGCAGCTTCCAGACTCGCTCCTACGAGCAGTACTTC. Translation gives CASSFQTRSYEQYF.

The CDR3 is CASSYSGTGVDEQYF. In DNA, the CDR3 is TGTGCCAGCAGCTACTCCGGGACAGGGGTGGACGAGCAGTACTTC. The chain has TRBV27 and TRBJ2-7, with 10 positions matching TRBD1. The CDR3 is made up of 15 amino acids. CDR1 is MNHEY and CDR2 is SMNVEV in the germline V gene (reference sequence). The V gene end was trimmed by 6 bases and the J gene end by 5 bases; junction bases not matched to a gene: 10.

This clone turned up a few times. V and J are TRBV5-4 and TRBJ1-6; 7 bases agree with TRBD1. The CDR3 loop spans 14 amino acids. Germline CDR1 SGHNT, CDR2 YYREEE (reference sequence). With 6 bases clipped from V and 7 bases from J, the junction kept 7 bases outside the gene matches. The CDR3 nucleotides are TGTGCCAGCAAAAGGGGACAGACCAATTCACCCCTCCACTTT. Translated: CASKRGQTNSPLHF.

The genes are TRBV3-1 (or the pseudogene TRBV3-2) and TRBJ2-6; D unclear. V lost 1 base, J lost 0 bases, and 13 bases lay in between. The germline V gene encodes CDR1 LGHDT and CDR2 YNNKEL (reference sequence). The CDR3 contains 18 residues. The CDR3 region has the DNA TGTGCCAGCAGCCAAGTTCTCATTCCAGACTCTGGGGCCAACGTCCTGACTTTC. It yields the protein CASSQVLIPDSGANVLTF.

V usage is TRBV2 and J usage is TRBJ1-6; unclear D gene. This CDR3 is 14 amino acids long. With 2 bases removed from V and 5 bases from J, the gap between germline ends came to 7 bases. Per germline, CDR1 SNHLY and CDR2 FYNNEI. Here the CDR3 reads CASSERTHNSPLHF. The CDR3 nucleotides are TGTGCCAGCAGTGAAAGGACTCATAATTCACCCCTCCACTTT.

This clone was picked up one time. Other DNA sequences from this sample encode an identical CDR3 as well. The CDR3 nucleotides read TGTGCCAGCAGCCAAGCTGGGCTCGAGCAGTACTTC. Translation: CASSQAGLEQYF. The chain carries TRBV3-1 (or the pseudogene TRBV3-2) and TRBJ2-7; D not resolved. Germline assignment: CDR1 LGHDT and CDR2 YNNKEL (reference sequence). V gave up 1 base and J gave up 6 bases, with 7 bases separating them. This CDR3 contains 12 residues.

This clone appeared a single time. V is TRBV6-5 and J is TRBJ1-2; 7 positions match TRBD1. CDR1 is MNHEY and CDR2 is SVGAGI in the germline V gene. The CDR3 runs to 14 residues. V shed 0 bases and J 8 bases; nucleotides not matched to a gene: 6. The CDR3 loop reads CASSYSTGSEGYTF. As DNA, the CDR3 is TGTGCCAGCAGTTACTCGACAGGGTCGGAAGGCTACACCTTC.

V is TRBV29-1 and J is TRBJ2-3, with 7 bases that match TRBD2. V shed 0 bases and J 4 bases; nucleotides not matched to a gene: 10. Germline loops: CDR1 SQVTM, CDR2 ANQGSEA. The CDR3 sequence is 16 residues long. CDR3 sequence: CSVEDLGGYGADTQYF. CDR3 sequence (DNA): TGCAGCGTTGAAGATCTCGGGGGGTATGGAGCAGATACGCAGTATTTT.

The rearrangement uses TRBV27 and TRBJ2-7, with D unclear. V was trimmed by 4 bases and J by 5 bases, leaving 12 bases between them. Germline loops: CDR1 MNHEY, CDR2 SMNVEV (reference sequence). CDR3 size: 13 residues. The DNA for the CDR3 is TGTGCCAGCAGTTCCAAGCCCACAGACGAGCAGTACTTC. Its translation: CASSSKPTDEQYF.

CDR3: CASTQGASTDTQYF. The DNA for the CDR3 is TGTGCCAGTACCCAGGGGGCGAGCACAGATACGCAGTATTTT. The chain employs TRBV19 and TRBJ2-3, with TRBD1 identical over 8 bases. The germline V gene encodes CDR1 LNHDA and CDR2 SQIVND (reference sequence). The CDR3 is 14 residues long. V dropped 7 bases and J dropped 0; count of bases not matched to a gene: 3.

The gene calls are TRBV5-1 and TRBJ2-2; TRBD1 agrees at 9 bases. The germline V gene has CDR1 SGHRS and CDR2 YFSETQ. The CDR3 is made up of 15 amino acids. V lost 2 bases, J lost 7 bases, and 6 bases stayed unmatched. CDR3 in amino acids: CASSLRQGEIGELFF. The DNA of the CDR3 is TGCGCCAGCAGCTTAAGACAGGGGGAGATCGGGGAGCTGTTTTTT.

DNA of the CDR3: TGTGCCAGTAGTAGTAGGGGAGGTGGCACTGAAGCTTTCTTT. It encodes CASSSRGGGTEAFF. V and J are TRBV19 and TRBJ1-1; D might be TRBD1 (5 bases). V dropped 4 bases and J dropped 4 bases, with 13 bases sitting between them. This CDR3 contains 14 residues. Germline CDR1 and CDR2: LNHDA and SQIVND (reference sequence).

V usage is TRBV19 and J usage is TRBJ1-2, with D hard to call. There are 15 residues in the CDR3. V lost 4 bases to trimming and J lost 5 bases, with 17 bases between them. CDR1 and CDR2 (germline): LNHDA, SQIVND (reference sequence). This chain's CDR3 is CASSNSGASRYGYTF. DNA for the CDR3: TGTGCCAGTAGTAATTCAGGCGCGTCCCGGTATGGCTACACCTTC.

This chain joins TRBV7-6 and TRBJ1-2; D is perhaps TRBD1 (5 bases). Per the germline V gene, CDR1 is SGHVS and CDR2 is FNYEAQ. This CDR3 has 13 amino acids. Trimming shortened V by 5 bases and J by 4 bases, and 11 bases separated the two germline ends. CDR3 coding DNA: TGTGCCAGCAGCCGCGGACACACCTATGGCTACACCTTC. Translation gives CASSRGHTYGYTF.

The rearrangement links TRBV6-5 to TRBJ1-5, with a possible D match to TRBD1 (6 bases). CDR1 and CDR2 (germline): MNHEY, SVGAGI. The length of the CDR3 is 13 residues. V was cut by 6 bases and J by 4 bases, with 10 bases left in between. CDR3 nucleotides: TGTGCCAGCAGCGGACAGCTGAATCAGCCCCAGCATTTT. Its translation is CASSGQLNQPQHF.

The chain links TRBV18 to TRBJ2-5, with a tentative D call TRBD2 (6 bases). The CDR3 loop spans 13 amino acids. The germline V and J ends were trimmed by 2 bases and 7 bases, with 11 bases remaining between them. CDR1 and CDR2 (germline): KGHSH, LQKENI. This CDR3 reads CASSPGGEGTQYF. DNA for the CDR3: TGTGCCAGCTCACCAGGAGGGGAAGGGACCCAGTACTTC.

This clone has just a few counts. The V call is TRBV7-9, the J call TRBJ2-3; 16 nucleotides agree with TRBD2. Trimming cost V 5 bases and J 2 bases; bases outside gene matches: 10. The CDR3 sequence is 19 residues long. Germline CDR1 SEHNR, CDR2 FQNEAQ (reference sequence). DNA for the CDR3: TGTGCCAGCAGCACCGGGACTAGCGGGGGGGCCTCACACACAGATACGCAGTATTTT. Translating gives CASSTGTSGGASHTDTQYF.

This chain joins TRBV18 and TRBJ2-7; no reliable D call. The germline V and J ends were trimmed by 1 base and 1 base, with 8 bases remaining between them. CDR3 length: 14 amino acids. The germline gives CDR1 KGHSH, CDR2 LQKENI. The CDR3 sequence is CASSPLAVSYEQYF. For the CDR3, the DNA is TGTGCCAGCTCACCACTGGCAGTATCCTACGAGCAGTACTTC.

The rearrangement joins TRBV12-5 to TRBJ1-2; D remains unclear. Per the germline V gene, CDR1 is LGHNT and CDR2 is FRNRAP. This CDR3 comprises 15 residues. The V end lost 4 bases, the J end lost 2 bases, and 14 bases lay between the germline ends. CDR3: CASGWERLPNYGYTF. In DNA form, the CDR3 reads TGTGCTAGTGGTTGGGAGCGCTTACCAAACTATGGCTACACCTTC.

The V and J genes are TRBV7-9 and TRBJ1-1; the match to TRBD1 covers 8 bases. Germline V gene lookup returns CDR1 SEHNR and CDR2 FQNEAQ (reference sequence). The J segment lost 6 bases and the V segment lost 3 bases, leaving 6 bases of the junction unmatched. The CDR3 consists of 14 residues. CDR3 nucleotide sequence: TGTGCCAGCAGCTTTCCTGACAGGGGCGCTGAAGCTTTCTTT. The encoded protein is CASSFPDRGAEAFF.

This chain joins TRBV7-8 and TRBJ2-3, with 8 bases aligning to TRBD2. Looked up from germline, CDR1 is SGHVS and CDR2 is FQNEAQ. CDR3 length: 14 residues. The CDR3: CATRGGASGDTQYF. In nucleotides, the CDR3 is TGTGCTACCCGTGGGGGGGCTAGCGGGGATACGCAGTATTTT.

The rearrangement joins TRBV7-9 to TRBJ2-5, with 8 bases lining up with TRBD1. Trimming took 5 bases from V and 5 from J; bases not matched to a gene: 4. The CDR3 covers 13 residues. Germline CDR1 is SEHNR and CDR2 is FQNEAQ (reference sequence). This CDR3 is CASSPRQGETQYF. The CDR3 DNA reads as TGTGCCAGCAGCCCACGACAGGGGGAGACCCAGTACTTC.

The genes are TRBV11-2 and TRBJ2-3; TRBD2 matches 9 bases. Per the germline V gene, CDR1 is SGHAT and CDR2 is FQNNGV. The CDR3 totals 15 residues. Trimming cost V 2 bases and J 4 bases; bases outside gene matches: 4. The CDR3 DNA follows: TGTGCCAGCAGCTTAATAGCGGGAGTGGCAGATACGCAGTATTTT. This codes for CASSLIAGVADTQYF.

This chain links TRBV7-6 with TRBJ1-6; 8 bases agree with TRBD1. Germline-derived CDR1 and CDR2 are SGHVS and FNYEAQ. This CDR3 comprises 15 residues. With V trimmed by 5 bases and J by 7 bases, 7 bases remained unmatched. CDR3 in amino acids: CASSGQTGVNSPLHF. The CDR3 nucleotides are TGTGCCAGCAGCGGACAGACAGGGGTCAATTCACCCCTCCACTTT.